The source of this TCR beta chain is a study of cytomegalovirus exposure and HLA in healthy donors (dated by TCRdb to the late 2010s). In the study overall: An earlier analysis of roughly 630 of the donors reported roughly 300 Gb of sequence data and roughly 110 million unique TCR beta sequences from about 200 million T cells. About 320 gigabases of sequencing data and approximately 84 million unique TCR sequences were included in an early release covering several hundred HLA-typed donors. Among the roughly 380 genotyped donors, approximately 82% belonged to the genetic ancestry cluster associated with self-reported Caucasian donors. The study aimed to test whether cataloging public T cell receptors could reveal signatures of past pathogen exposure. The T cell repertoires of several hundred subjects were profiled by immunosequencing and related to cytomegalovirus serostatus. In addition to the first cohort of hundreds of subjects, a separate validation cohort of 120 different subjects was used. High-throughput TCR immunosequencing, statistical association of individual TCRs with disease status, and machine learning were combined to predict cytomegalovirus infection status. A later analysis re-examined previously published TCR beta repertoires from just over 650 donors and added high-resolution HLA genotyping to investigate patterns of TCR occurrence. The later analysis used no new phenotypic data to find candidate immune exposures, relying instead on TCR beta sequences and their occurrence across donors. In an earlier analysis of a few hundred of the donors, high-throughput TCR beta sequencing was used to judge whether each TCR beta V gene segment behaved as functional or pseudogenic. Donor age, sex, ethnicity and CMV serostatus were compiled alongside the repertoire data. A later genetic analysis used genome-wide SNP genotypes for about three fifths of the 666 donors, treating that subset as a discovery cohort. Every discovery cohort repertoire had been produced on one sequencing platform. HLA typing included class I and class II loci at four-digit resolution. The number of donors typed differed by locus, with roughly 620-630 for A, B, C, DRB1 and DQB1, roughly 520 for DQA1, approximately 570 for DPA1, and some 470 for DPB1. Several DR-DQ haplotypes were handled as single units for association and clustering because linkage in the cohort was strong. Among a few hundred genotyped donors of the cohort, an average of around 240,000 unique TCR beta nucleotide sequences were sequenced per donor, around 20% of them non-productive. Results and caveats for the whole study, not just this receptor: The presence/absence analyses assumed that sequencing depth was roughly uniform across donors, and that assumption may not be true. In a later analysis, TCR association rates were found to vary across HLA loci, with the most associated TCRs seen for DRB1 alleles and the fewest for HLA-C alleles. Strong co-occurrence of HLA alleles, especially DR and DQ, made assigning TCR associations to individual alleles difficult. In a later genetic analysis, fewer N-insertions in productive TCRs were reported among donors in an Asian-associated ancestry cluster than the approximately 710-donor mean. The study listed 150 to 200 TCR beta chains as associated with cytomegalovirus. Correlated functional status among segregating V segments might be attributable to linkage disequilibrium, but an unknown experimental factor could not be ruled out. The earlier analysis of approximately 540 of the donors excluded 15 to 20 rarely observed V segments, including chromosome 9 orphons, because counts were too low. HLA typing was unavailable for some donors at each locus, so association tests used only the typed subset. The classifier was reported to diagnose cytomegalovirus status with high specificity and sensitivity in both the original cohort and the validation cohort. At a false discovery rate of 0.05, a later analysis linked around 17,000 TCR beta sequences to specific HLA alleles. Most CMV-associated TCR beta chains appeared to be HLA-restricted in a later analysis, and the HLA associations seemed to be driven largely by CMV exposure. Most TCR sequences were seen in very few donors, while some public TCRs were found in many individuals. A cluster of highly shared sequence variants was judged likely to represent a technical artifact of the sequencing pipeline. In a later analysis, HLA-associated TCR beta chains were found to be more clonally expanded and to have lower generation probabilities than equally common non-associated chains. In a later analysis, several top co-occurrence clusters were reported to appear linked to parvovirus B19, influenza, CMV and Epstein-Barr virus. A further reported finding was that TCR beta sequences accurately predicted the HLA-A and HLA-B alleles for most subjects in the first cohort. The authors suggested that the approach could potentially be extended to other disease states and immunological phenotypes. An association between a missense DCLRE1C variant and V-gene and J-gene trimming of TCR beta chains was found in a later genetic analysis and replicated in an independent cohort. Broadly in line with IMGT annotations, most TCR beta V segments showed up in productive rearrangements about 87% or about 30% of the time in an earlier analysis of several hundred of the donors. In vitro tests confirmed that a few of the cytomegalovirus-associated TCR beta chains recognize cytomegalovirus antigens. CMV serostatus was the only immune exposure information available for the cohort. The 87-base-pair reads could not distinguish some IMGT-functional V segments, including TRBV6-2 and TRBV6-3, so those segments were excluded. This cohort had only TCR beta chains sequenced, and the lack of alpha or paired-chain data limited which features could be detected.

In total, over 600 healthy bone marrow donors made up the cohort. At the time of sampling, all cohort members were nominally healthy, though unrecorded immune exposures were likely present. The donor tested CMV seronegative, placing the donor among the roughly 400 seronegative members of the cohort. A peripheral blood sample was provided by each donor, and peripheral blood mononuclear cells were used for TCR beta sequencing. Genomic DNA was extracted from the blood cell samples with the Qiagen DNeasy Blood Extraction Kit. CDR1 and CDR2 are read off the germline V gene as ENHRY and SYGVKD. The CDR3 covers 14 residues, taking in both the cysteine and the phenylalanine. The DNA shown is the 42-base CDR3, in frame from base 1. V is pruned by 7 bases and J by 1 base, leaving 3 bases of the junction without a gene match. As to this clone: Its cognate antigen has yet to be identified. No much larger clonotype is one base removed from it; base qualities were not supplied.

Libraries were built with the immunoSEQ multiplex PCR assay. For the multiplex PCR, a mixture combining 60 forward primers for TCR Vbeta segments and 13 reverse primers for TCR Jbeta segments was used. Amplification of the CDR3 region of rearranged TCR beta genes was performed with a multiplex PCR assay on genomic DNA. On the Illumina HiSeq System, the amplified TCR beta libraries were sequenced as 87-base-pair reads. The authors' analysis ran thus. A later analysis tallied about 77 million unique TCR beta chains across the 666 repertoires, and around 10 million of those chains were shared by two or more donors. A nearest-neighbor algorithm error-corrected the raw reads and collapsed the reads into unique sequences, merging closely related sequences to remove PCR and sequencing errors. V, D and J gene segments were assigned by aligning CDR3 sequences to IMGT reference sequences. For a sequence to be retained, a match of at least six nucleotides to both a V gene segment and a J gene segment was required. Rearrangements were classified as productive when the CDR3 lacked stop codons and remained in frame with V and J, and all other rearrangements were classified as non-productive. CDR3 was defined according to IMGT convention as the region running from the second conserved V-encoded cysteine to the conserved J-encoded phenylalanine. The earlier analysis of roughly 590 of the donors excluded any sequence lacking an unambiguous match to a single V gene segment. In an earlier analysis of 587 of the donors, V segments were called functional above 56.7% productive rearrangements and were called segregating when the between-donor standard deviation exceeded 5%. A statistical classification framework was built to diagnose cytomegalovirus status from the catalog of TCR beta chain sequences. V and J gene assignment, in a later analysis, came from comparing TCR nucleotide sequences with IMGT/GENE-DB human TR gene sequences. Using the TCRdist pipeline, a later analysis assigned CDR3 sequences along with most-parsimonious VDJ recombination scenarios. In a later analysis, each TCR beta chain was defined by its CDR3 amino acid sequence together with its V-gene family, and reads without a unique V-gene family were excluded. In a later analysis, 450 to 600 highly shared, low-generation-probability nucleotide sequences were removed to address suspected cross-contamination and a sequencing artifact. In a later analysis, a clonal expansion index was calculated for each public chain from normalized within-repertoire ranks of inferred template counts. A later analysis computed generation probabilities with a VDJ recombination model fitted to out-of-frame rearrangements, and checked the results against IGoR. A later analysis scored TCR-TCR, TCR-HLA and TCR-CMV co-occurrence with hypergeometric tests, applying a repertoire-size bias correction to TCR pairs. In a later analysis, false discovery rates were estimated by permuting HLA or CMV assignments 20 times. A later analysis grouped co-occurring TCRs with DBSCAN, adding TCRdist sequence similarity when clustering within HLA-allele-positive subsets. Repertoires with fewer than 30,000 or more than 120,000 public chains were left out of co-occurrence clustering, as were a few repertoires with anomalous nucleotide sharing. TCRdb retrieved this table from immuneACCESS and kept in-frame rearrangements only. Not all clones are present; in checked studies, unresolved V genes account for under half, and no reason is known for the remainder. The V and J calls and clone size were taken over from that table, and D and trimming were inferred from the DNA. The sample table shows around 130,000 clones, and 65% to 80% are seen once. The ten largest clones capture approximately 1.6% of the sample.

This TCR derives from a woman under 40 in good health and CMV-seronegative. The V and J segments used are TRBV10-3 and TRBJ2-5, and 10 bases in between align with TRBD2. Sample: PBMCs. CDR3 protein: CAIKASGGQETQYF. DNA sequence: TGTGCCATCAAGGCTAGCGGGGGCCAAGAGACCCAGTACTTC.